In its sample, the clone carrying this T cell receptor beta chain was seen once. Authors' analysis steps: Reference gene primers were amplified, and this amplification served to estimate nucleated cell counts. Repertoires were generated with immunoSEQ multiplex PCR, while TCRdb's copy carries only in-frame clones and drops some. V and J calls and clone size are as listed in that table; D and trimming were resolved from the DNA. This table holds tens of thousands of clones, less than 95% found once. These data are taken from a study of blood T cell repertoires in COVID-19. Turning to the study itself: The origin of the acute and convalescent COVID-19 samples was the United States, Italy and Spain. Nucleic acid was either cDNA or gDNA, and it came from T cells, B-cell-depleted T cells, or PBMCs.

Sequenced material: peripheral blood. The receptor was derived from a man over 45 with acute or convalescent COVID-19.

Here the CDR3 DNA reads TGCGCCAGCAGCCAAGGAGGGTCGCAGGTCAATCAGCCCCAGCATTTT. Its translation is CASSQGGSQVNQPQHF. This chain connects TRBV4-1 to TRBJ1-5; D gene ambiguous. CDR3 length: 16 residues. Trimming pared 1 base from V and 3 bases from J, leaving 13 bases between. Germline lookup yields CDR1 MGHRA and CDR2 YSYEKL.